This T cell receptor beta chain stems from a study of response to subunit inactivated influenza vaccine. Whole-study results and caveats: Few additional T cells are recruited per seasonal influenza vaccination, authors suggested.

Germline lookup yields CDR1 SGHDT and CDR2 YYEEEE. V lost 10 bases and J lost 7; bases outside the gene matches: 11. The CDR3 sequence is 16 residues long. MiXCR, applied by TCRdb to the RT-PCR reads, yields one record per CDR3 protein. The table lists 700,000 to 900,000 distinct CDR3 sequences, about 20% of them singletons. This clonotype appeared a few times. Antigen specificity is unknown. The receptor was isolated from a man aged 50 to 60 who received an inactivated influenza vaccine. The sample in question was PBMCs from blood, obtained more than 4 days after vaccination. The chain couples TRBV5-6 to TRBJ2-1; 16 nucleotides match TRBD2. The chain's CDR3 is CASGTSGRASLNEQFF. The DNA of the CDR3 is TGTGCCTCCGGGACTAGCGGGAGGGCCAGTCTTAATGAGCAGTTCTTC. Looking up the rest from reference TRBV5-6 and TRBJ2-1 gives the full variable domain: DAGVTQSPTHLIKTRGQQVTLRCSPKSGHDTVSWYQQALGQGPQFIFQYYEEEERQRGNFPDRFSGHQFPNYSSELNVNALLLGDSALYLCASGTSGRASLNEQFFGPGTRLTVL.